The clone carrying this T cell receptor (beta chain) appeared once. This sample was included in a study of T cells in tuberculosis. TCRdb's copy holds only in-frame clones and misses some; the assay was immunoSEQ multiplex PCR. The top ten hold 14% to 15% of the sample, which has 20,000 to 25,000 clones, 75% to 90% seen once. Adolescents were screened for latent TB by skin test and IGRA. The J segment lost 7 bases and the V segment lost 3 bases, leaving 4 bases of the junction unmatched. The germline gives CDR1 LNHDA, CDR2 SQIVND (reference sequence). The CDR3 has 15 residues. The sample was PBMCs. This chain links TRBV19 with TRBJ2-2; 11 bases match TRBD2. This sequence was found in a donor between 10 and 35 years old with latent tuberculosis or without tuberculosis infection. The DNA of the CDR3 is TGTGCCAGTAGTATCTCTAGCGGGGGGATCGGGGAGCTGTTTTTT. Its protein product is CASSISSGGIGELFF.